The clone carrying this T cell receptor (beta chain) was seen more than once but under ten times. This sample is part of a study of glioma-infiltrating T cells after dendritic cell vaccination. This CDR3 spans 12 amino acids. The germline V gene encodes CDR1 SQVTM and CDR2 ANQGSEA. V lost 4 bases to trimming and J lost 8 bases; unmatched junction nucleotides: 6. Time point in this sample: after dendritic cell vaccination, including at tumor progression/relapse. Before vaccination, two weeks after the third vaccination, and at progression, PBMC were collected. Measured with immunoSEQ multiplex PCR; TCRdb has only the in-frame clones, and not every one. The table lists roughly 100,000 clones, around 89% of them singletons, with approximately 3% in the top ten.

This TCR was sampled from a human donor with glioblastoma. The V gene is TRBV29-1, the J gene TRBJ1-2, with 8 positions matching TRBD1. Here the sequenced sample was blood, taken after dendritic cell vaccination. CDR3 sequence reads: CSVAGGGWGYTF. The DNA for the CDR3 is TGCAGCGTTGCAGGGGGCGGTTGGGGCTACACCTTC.